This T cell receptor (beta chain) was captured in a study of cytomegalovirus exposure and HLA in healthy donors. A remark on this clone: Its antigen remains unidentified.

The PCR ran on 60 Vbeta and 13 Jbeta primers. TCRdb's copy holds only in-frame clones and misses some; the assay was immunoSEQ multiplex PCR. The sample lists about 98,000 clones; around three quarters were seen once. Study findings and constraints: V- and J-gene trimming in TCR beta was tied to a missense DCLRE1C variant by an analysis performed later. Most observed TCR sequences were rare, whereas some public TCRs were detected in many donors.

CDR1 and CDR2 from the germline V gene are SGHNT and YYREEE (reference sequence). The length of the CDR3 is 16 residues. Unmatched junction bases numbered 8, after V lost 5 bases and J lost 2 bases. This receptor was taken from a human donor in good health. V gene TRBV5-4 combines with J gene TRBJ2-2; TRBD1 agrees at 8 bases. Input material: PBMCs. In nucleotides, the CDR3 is TGTGCCAGCAGGGAAACCGGGACAGGCAACACCGGGGAGCTGTTTTTT. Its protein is CASRETGTGNTGELFF. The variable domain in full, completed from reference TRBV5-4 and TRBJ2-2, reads ETGVTQSPTHLIKTRGQQVTLRCSSQSGHNTVSWYQQALGQGPQFIFQYYREEENGRGNFPPRFSGLQFPNYSSELNVNALELDDSALYLCASRETGTGNTGELFFGEGSRLTVL.